The source of this T cell receptor beta chain is a study of OX40 agonist ivuxolimab in advanced cancers. Some clones are missing from TCRdb's copy, which holds only in-frame ones; the method was immunoSEQ multiplex PCR. This sample carries some 130,000 clones, 90% of them seen once, and the ten largest clones take 0.9% to 1.2%. The CDR3 runs to 14 residues. Trimming took 2 bases from V and 0 from J, leaving 7 bases between them. Germline V gene lookup returns CDR1 MNHNY and CDR2 SVGAGI (reference sequence). The source is an adult with an advanced solid tumor such as melanoma, head and neck, liver or kidney cancer. The chain has TRBV6-6 and TRBJ1-2; D is unclear. The sequenced sample was CD4+ or CD8+ T cells sorted from blood, obtained in a trial of the OX40 agonist ivuxolimab. Here the CDR3 reads CASSYGQSNYGYTF. The CDR3 region has the DNA TGTGCCAGCAGTTACGGGCAGTCTAACTATGGCTACACCTTC.